This T cell receptor (beta chain) emerged from a study of blood T cell repertoires in COVID-19. Study details: Both acute and convalescent COVID-19 samples were obtained from the United States, Italy and Spain. From T cells, B-cell-depleted T cells, or PBMCs came the material, which was cDNA or gDNA.

Germline V CDR1 and CDR2: SGHNT, YYREEE (reference sequence). The CDR3 has 17 residues. V was shortened by 4 bases and J by 0 bases, with 14 bases between the two germline ends. Authors' analysis steps: Amplifying reference gene primers gave estimates of nucleated cell counts. The assay was immunoSEQ multiplex PCR, and TCRdb's table has in-frame clones only and misses some. Clonal size and the V and J genes are those of that table, whereas D and trimming came from the DNA. The repertoire holds about 15,000 clones, with about 88% as singletons. The Seattle patients joined while their infection was active and were tracked longitudinally afterward.

The sequence was obtained from a woman older than 75 with COVID-19, enrolled during active disease. The rearrangement links TRBV5-4 to TRBJ2-6; a possible D gene is TRBD1 (6 bases). Specimen: peripheral blood. The CDR3 loop reads CASSLPQGASGANVLTF. CDR3 nucleotides: TGTGCCAGCAGCCTCCCACAGGGAGCCTCTGGGGCCAACGTCCTGACTTTC.